This TCR beta chain was documented in a study of Graves' ophthalmopathy and Graves' hyperthyroidism. This clonotype was seen a handful of times. Its antigen remains unidentified. Germline V gene data show CDR1 as MDHEN and CDR2 as SYDVKM. V trimming: 6 bases; J trimming: 8 bases; junction bases outside the gene matches: 10. The CDR3 has 15 amino acids. Overall study results and limits: A majority of expanded thyroid clonotypes exceeding 0.001 frequency were likewise present in blood. Ophthalmopathy progression was predicted by the model at 55% to 71% sensitivity and about 74% specificity.

PBMCs came from approximately 9.6 ml of fresh peripheral blood. Researchers took RNA transcripts and amplified TCR beta CDR3 regions from them. Amplification began with first-round RT-PCR using HTBI primers, then second-round multiplex PCR was performed. TCRdb redid the calling of the multiplex PCR reads with MiXCR, one entry per CDR3 protein. The data contain tens of thousands of distinct CDR3 sequences, roughly 46% of them seen just once; the ten biggest clones take up 4.7%. The TCR was taken from an adult woman with Graves' ophthalmopathy. The source material was peripheral blood. The rearrangement links TRBV28 to TRBJ1-4; TRBD1 agrees at 9 bases. CDR3 in amino acids: CASRRIQGAREKLFF. The CDR3 DNA reads TGTGCCAGCAGACGAATACAGGGGGCTAGGGAAAAACTGTTTTTT. Using reference TRBV28 and TRBJ1-4 for the parts outside the CDR3, the full variable domain is DVKVTQSSRYLVKRTGEKVFLECVQDMDHENMFWYRQDPGLGLRLIYFSYDVKMKEKGDIPEGYSVSREKKERFSLILESASTNQTSMYLCASRRIQGAREKLFFGSGTQLSVL.